The following is a TCR beta chain sequence with its context. What it binds is unknown. CD8+ and CD4+ T cells from blood underwent TCR beta sequencing, which was carried out in a high-throughput format. RNA amounts of about 0.45 to 1 ug underwent reverse transcription with random hexamers. Amplification of TCR beta CDR3 spanned 54 Vbeta and 13 Jbeta via immunoSEQ multiplex PCR. Each CDR3 protein is one row after TCRdb ran MiXCR on the immunoSEQ multiplex PCR reads. The sample consists of 84,000 or so distinct CDR3 sequences, 94% of them appearing once. This sample is drawn from a study of CD8 T cells in Susac syndrome. General study results and limits: Total CD8+ repertoires held sixteen Susac-specific public clones, while CD8+ TEMRA repertoires held several. The greatest CD8+ clonal expansion in Susac occurred in TEMRA cells and in active patients.

The CDR3 contains 13 residues. Trimming removed 0 bases from V and 7 bases from J; junction bases left unmatched: 2. Germline V CDR1 and CDR2: GTSNPN, SVGIG (reference sequence). This TCR came from a human donor with Susac syndrome. The chain joins TRBV30 to TRBJ2-1, with 8 nucleotides matching TRBD2. The sequenced sample was CD8+ T cells from PBMCs. Here the CDR3 reads CAWSVIAGNEQFF. In nucleotides, the CDR3 is TGTGCCTGGAGTGTAATAGCGGGAAATGAGCAGTTCTTC. The full variable domain, with the rest looked up from reference TRBV30 and TRBJ2-1, is SQTIHQWPATLVQPVGSPLSLECTVEGTSNPNLYWYRQAAGRGLQLLFYSVGIGQISSEVPQNLSASRPQDRQFILSSKKLLLSDSGFYLCAWSVIAGNEQFFGPGTRLTVL.